This T cell receptor (beta chain) came from a study of blood T cells in healthy people across ages. Only a few counts were recorded for this clonotype. There are 16 residues in the CDR3. Trimming took 1 base from V and 8 from J, leaving 21 bases between them. Germline lookup yields CDR1 SGHTA and CDR2 FQGNSA. Primers used in a second PCR of about 7 to 12 cycles were a sample-barcoded 5' primer and a J-beta primer mix. TCRdb re-called the 5' RACE reads with MiXCR, one entry per CDR3 protein. Among about 930,000 distinct CDR3 sequences, about 28% were seen once, and the ten largest hold 9.5% to 13%. The same specimen was also included in a second study, on T cells of mothers and their children.

Sequencing used blood. The rearrangement uses TRBV7-2 and TRBJ2-7; no reliable D call. The receptor was isolated from a woman aged 40 to 50 in good health. CDR3 coding DNA: TGTGCCAGCAGCTTAGGAACGCCGTCCATGGTTCGCCAGCAGTACTTC. Protein: CASSLGTPSMVRQQYF.